Shown below are 19 T cell receptor beta chains from a single sample sequenced in a study of T cells after yellow fever vaccination. TCRdb re-analysed the 5' RACE reads in MiXCR, keeping a single row per CDR3 protein. The data contain fewer than 350,000 distinct CDR3 sequences, roughly 3.5% of them singletons. The sample in question was PBMCs, obtained on the day of the yellow fever booster vaccination. The receptor set was obtained from a man between 18 and 29 years old who received the YFV17D yellow fever vaccine.

This clonotype was seen a handful of times. The rearrangement links TRBV7-8 to TRBJ2-2, with 13 bases that match TRBD2. Germline V gives CDR1 SGHVS, CDR2 FQNEAQ. The J segment lost 1 base and the V segment lost 7 bases, leaving 3 bases of the junction unmatched. CDR3 length equals 16 residues. The CDR3 DNA reads as TGTGCCAGCAAACGACTAGCGGGGGGGAACACCGGGGAGCTGTTTTTT. It translates to CASKRLAGGNTGELFF.

The table lists this clonotype with many counts. The chain carries TRBV20-1 and TRBJ1-5; tentative D call: TRBD1 (6 bases). CDR3 length: 13 residues. The germline V and J ends were trimmed by 1 base and 4 bases, with 8 bases remaining between them. The germline gives CDR1 DFQATT, CDR2 SNEGSKA (reference sequence). For the CDR3, the DNA is TGCAGTGCTAGAGCGGACAGAAATCAGCCCCAGCATTTT. This translates into CSARADRNQPQHF.

This clonotype was seen repeatedly, ten times or more. This chain uses TRBV5-6 with TRBJ1-1; 9 bases map to TRBD1. Germline V lookup: CDR1 SGHDT, CDR2 YYEEEE. The CDR3 length is 15 residues. The V and J ends lost 3 bases and 1 base, in that order; junction bases with no gene match: 4. CDR3 in amino acids: CASSSPGQGNTEAFF. CDR3 nucleotide sequence: TGTGCCAGCAGCTCCCCGGGACAGGGGAACACTGAAGCTTTCTTT.

This clonotype was seen at least ten times. This chain joins TRBV12-3 or TRBV12-4 and TRBJ2-2; no clear D gene. The CDR3 consists of 14 residues. Trimming removed 1 base at V and 5 bases at J, with 8 bases between. CDR3 sequence reads: CASSLVRSTGELFF. The CDR3 DNA reads TGTGCCAGCAGTTTAGTACGGTCTACCGGGGAGCTGTTTTTT.

This clonotype was observed a few times. The CDR3 sequence is CASLDSGNTIYF. The CDR3 DNA reads TGTGCCAGCCTGGACTCTGGAAACACCATATATTTT. The rearrangement joins TRBV25-1 to TRBJ1-3; no clear D gene. Germline values: CDR1 MGHDK, CDR2 SYGVNS. Trimming pared 8 bases from V and 0 bases from J, leaving 5 bases between. This CDR3 has 12 residues.

This clonotype was found a few times. This chain joins TRBV29-1 and TRBJ1-4, with D perhaps matching TRBD1 (6 bases). The CDR3 is made up of 13 amino acids. The ends were cut back, 3 bases at V and 3 bases at J, with 8 bases in the middle. Germline CDR1 is SQVTM and CDR2 is ANQGSEA. The CDR3 protein is CSVEEGANEKLFF. The DNA for the CDR3 is TGCAGCGTTGAGGAGGGGGCTAATGAAAAACTGTTTTTT. Based on the CDR3 plus reference TRBV29-1 and TRBJ1-4, the full variable domain is SAVISQKPSRDICQRGTSLTIQCQVDSQVTMMFWYRQQPGQSLTLIATANQGSEATYESGFVIDKFPISRPNLTFSTLTVSNMSPEDSSIYLCSVEEGANEKLFFGSGTQLSVL.

The genes are TRBV5-1 and TRBJ2-5; D perhaps matches TRBD2 (5 bases). The CDR3 extends over 14 amino acids. Germline CDR1 is SGHRS and CDR2 is YFSETQ. V lost 0 bases to trimming and J lost 5 bases, with 11 bases between them. CDR3 DNA sequence: TGCGCCAGCAGCTTGGTGCCGGGAACGGAGACCCAGTACTTC. This codes for CASSLVPGTETQYF. Full variable domain (remainder filled in from reference TRBV5-1 and TRBJ2-5): KAGVTQTPRYLIKTRGQQVTLSCSPISGHRSVSWYQQTPGQGLQFLFEYFSETQRNKGNFPGRFSGRQFSNSRSEMNVSTLELGDSALYLCASSLVPGTETQYFGPGTRLLVL.

V and J are TRBV5-5 and TRBJ2-5, with TRBD1 matching 10 bases. The germline CDR1 and CDR2 sequences are SGHKS and YYEKEE (reference sequence). The CDR3 has 16 residues. With 0 bases clipped from V and 2 bases from J, the junction kept 4 bases outside the gene matches. DNA for the CDR3: TGTGCCAGCAGCTTGGGGGACAGGGGTAAACAAGAGACCCAGTACTTC. Protein sequence: CASSLGDRGKQETQYF. Filled out from reference TRBV5-5 and TRBJ2-5, the complete variable domain reads DAGVTQSPTHLIKTRGQQVTLRCSPISGHKSVSWYQQVLGQGPQFIFQYYEKEERGRGNFPDRFSARQFPNYSSELNVNALLLGDSALYLCASSLGDRGKQETQYFGPGTRLLVL.

This clonotype was picked up a small number of times. The chain has TRBV7-9 and TRBJ1-6; 7 positions match TRBD1. The trim removed 6 bases at V and 7 bases at J, leaving 9 bases unmatched. Germline-derived CDR1 and CDR2 are SEHNR and FQNEAQ (reference sequence). The CDR3 length is 15 residues. The chain's CDR3 is CASRTGSTQNSPLHF. The CDR3 DNA reads as TGTGCCAGCAGGACAGGGTCAACTCAGAATTCACCCCTCCACTTT.

The chain combines TRBV11-2 with TRBJ2-2; either TRBD1 or TRBD2 may fit D (5 bases each). The CDR3 consists of 16 residues. Trimming cost V 5 bases and J 6 bases, with 19 bases left between them. Germline CDR1 SGHAT, CDR2 FQNNGV. The CDR3 loop reads CASSGLGGNPAGELFF. The CDR3 DNA reads as TGTGCCAGCAGCGGACTTGGGGGAAACCCAGCCGGGGAGCTGTTTTTT.

There are a few counts of this clonotype. J is TRBJ2-7 and V is TRBV7-8, with 13 bases aligning to TRBD2. The length of the CDR3 is 16 residues. Germline CDR1 and CDR2: SGHVS and FQNEAQ. V trimming: 5 bases; J trimming: 7 bases; junction bases outside the gene matches: 11. The CDR3 DNA is TGTGCCAGCAGCCCGGGACTAGCGGGGCGGAGATGGGAGCAGTACGTC. Translated: CASSPGLAGRRWEQYV.

There are many counts of this clonotype. The chain recombines TRBV20-1 with TRBJ1-6, with 7 bases aligning to TRBD1. Trimming took 0 bases from V and 3 from J; bases not matched to a gene: 2. Germline loops: CDR1 DFQATT, CDR2 SNEGSKA (reference sequence). This CDR3 spans 15 amino acids. CDR3 sequence reads: CSARDWDSYNSPLHF. CDR3 DNA sequence: TGCAGTGCTAGAGATTGGGACAGCTATAATTCACCCCTCCACTTT.

This clonotype was seen repeatedly, ten times or more. The chain uses TRBV5-6 and TRBJ1-5, with 9 bases fitting TRBD1. Looked up from germline, CDR1 is SGHDT and CDR2 is YYEEEE. V gave up 1 base and J gave up 0 bases; unmatched junction bases: 8. The CDR3 consists of 18 residues. CDR3 in DNA: TGTGCCAGCAGCTTGACAGGGGGCGATTTTTATAGCAATCAGCCCCAGCATTTT. It translates to CASSLTGGDFYSNQPQHF.

This clonotype was observed a handful of times. This rearrangement joins TRBV7-2 to TRBJ1-1; D is ambiguous. The CDR3 runs 16 residues. V was pared by 5 bases and J by 3 bases, with 19 bases between. Germline CDR1 is SGHTA and CDR2 is FQGNSA. This CDR3 reads CASSPLGRDLDTEAFF. CDR3 sequence (DNA): TGTGCCAGCAGCCCGTTGGGGAGGGATCTGGACACTGAAGCTTTCTTT.

The CDR3 reads CASSQGTTDIQYF. The CDR3 DNA is TGTGCCAGCAGCCAAGGGACGACAGACATTCAGTACTTC. J is TRBJ2-4 and V is TRBV3-1; possible D gene TRBD1, 5 bases. V lost 1 base to trimming and J lost 8 bases, with 9 bases between them. Germline CDR1 reads LGHDT; CDR2 reads YNNKEL (reference sequence). This CDR3 comprises 13 residues.

At least ten counts were recorded for this clonotype. This rearrangement joins TRBV7-9 to TRBJ1-2; D gene uncertain. Trimming shortened V by 3 bases and J by 3 bases, and 8 bases separated the two germline ends. The CDR3 sequence is 13 residues long. Germline CDR1 and CDR2: SEHNR and FQNEAQ (reference sequence). The CDR3 loop reads CASSFPEHYGYTF. CDR3 bases: TGTGCCAGCAGCTTTCCCGAGCACTATGGCTACACCTTC. Combining the CDR3 with reference TRBV7-9 and TRBJ1-2 gives the whole variable domain DTGVSQNPRHKITKRGQNVTFRCDPISEHNRLYWYRQTLGQGPEFLTYFQNEAQLEKSRLLSDRFSAERPKGSFSTLEIQRTEQGDSAMYLCASSFPEHYGYTFGSGTRLTVV.

V gene TRBV7-9 combines with J gene TRBJ2-4; D is ambiguous. Germline-derived CDR1 and CDR2 are SEHNR and FQNEAQ (reference sequence). V was pared by 4 bases and J by 7 bases, with 5 bases between. The CDR3 runs to 11 residues. The CDR3 loop is CASSSLNIQYF. CDR3 bases: TGTGCCAGCAGCTCCTTGAACATTCAGTACTTC.

This clonotype appeared many times. The chain combines TRBV12-3 or TRBV12-4 with TRBJ1-1; weak D call: TRBD1 (6 bases). This CDR3 is 14 amino acids long. V was shortened by 6 bases and J by 2 bases, with 13 bases between the two germline ends. The CDR3 sequence is CASSLVQGNTEAFF. CDR3 nucleotides: TGTGCCAGCAGCCTCGTACAGGGTAACACTGAAGCTTTCTTT.

The chain employs TRBV24-1 and TRBJ2-1, with 8 nucleotides matching TRBD1. This CDR3 has 14 residues. Germline V gives CDR1 KGHDR, CDR2 SFDVKD. Trimming cost V 12 bases and J 3 bases; bases outside gene matches: 9. The CDR3 loop reads CALYYRGFYNEQFF. The CDR3 DNA sequence: TGTGCCCTCTACTACAGGGGGTTCTACAATGAGCAGTTCTTC.